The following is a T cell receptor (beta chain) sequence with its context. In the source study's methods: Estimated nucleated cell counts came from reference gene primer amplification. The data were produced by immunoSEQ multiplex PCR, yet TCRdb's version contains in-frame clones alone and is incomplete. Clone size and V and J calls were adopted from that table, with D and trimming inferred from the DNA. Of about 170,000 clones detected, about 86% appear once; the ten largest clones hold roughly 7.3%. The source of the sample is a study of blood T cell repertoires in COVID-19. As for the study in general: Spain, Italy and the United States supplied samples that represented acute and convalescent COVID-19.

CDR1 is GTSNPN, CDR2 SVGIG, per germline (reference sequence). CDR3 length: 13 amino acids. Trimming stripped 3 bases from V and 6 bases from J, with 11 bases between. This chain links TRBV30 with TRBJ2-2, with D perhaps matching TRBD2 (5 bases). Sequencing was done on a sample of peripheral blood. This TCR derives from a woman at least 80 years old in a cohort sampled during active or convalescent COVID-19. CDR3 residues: CAWRTGGAGELFF. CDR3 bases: TGTGCCTGGAGAACCGGAGGAGCCGGGGAGCTGTTTTTT.